These 18 T cell receptor beta chains came from one sample sequenced in a study of blood T cell repertoires in COVID-19. Clones were read by immunoSEQ multiplex PCR, and TCRdb kept only the in-frame ones, dropping some. The table shows about 210,000 clones, with 84% occurring only once. Sequencing was carried out using peripheral blood. The source of these receptors is a woman between 50 and 59 years old with active or convalescent COVID-19.

The rearrangement joins TRBV5-1 to TRBJ2-1, with TRBD2 matching over 7 bases. This CDR3 is 16 amino acids long. Trimming cost V 3 bases and J 7 bases; bases outside gene matches: 13. In germline, CDR1 is SGHRS, CDR2 YFSETQ. The CDR3, as DNA: TGCGCCAGCAGCTCCCGGGGGGAAGGGTACAGGAATGAGCAGTTCTTC. It translates to CASSSRGEGYRNEQFF.

The genes are TRBV19 and TRBJ2-3, with TRBD1 matching over 8 bases. This CDR3 has 13 residues. Germline CDR1 and CDR2: LNHDA and SQIVND (reference sequence). J gave up 12 bases and V 0 bases, and 5 bases lay outside the gene matches. The DNA of the CDR3 is TGTGCCAGTAGTATAGAAGGACAGGGTCCACAGTATTTT. This sequence encodes CASSIEGQGPQYF.

The genes are TRBV28 and TRBJ1-2, with a weak D call TRBD1 (5 bases). The CDR3 spans 14 residues. From germline, CDR1 is MDHEN and CDR2 SYDVKM. Trimming stripped 4 bases from V and 2 bases from J, with 11 bases between. The CDR3 here is CASSSPGENYGYTF. Written as DNA, the CDR3 is TGTGCCAGCAGTTCTCCGGGGGAAAACTATGGCTACACCTTC.

DNA for the CDR3: TGTGCCAGTAAATCATCGGGGAATCAGCCCCAGCATTTT. Translation gives CASKSSGNQPQHF. The chain is built from TRBV6-5 and TRBJ1-5; the D is unclear. Germline V gene sequence: CDR1 MNHEY, CDR2 SVGAGI. CDR3 length: 13 amino acids. The V gene lost 9 bases and the J gene lost 4 bases, with 13 bases spanning the gap.

The V and J genes are TRBV7-9 and TRBJ2-1; D is unresolved. Germline assignment: CDR1 SEHNR and CDR2 FQNEAQ (reference sequence). V lost 2 bases and J lost 10, with 12 bases in between. CDR3 size: 13 residues. This CDR3 is CASSLIEAREQFF. Written as DNA, the CDR3 is TGTGCCAGCAGCTTAATCGAGGCGAGAGAGCAGTTCTTC.

The chain joins TRBV3-1 (or the pseudogene TRBV3-2) to TRBJ2-7; weak D call: TRBD2 (5 bases). This CDR3 has 13 amino acids. With 4 bases removed from V and 2 bases from J, the gap between germline ends came to 9 bases. Per germline, CDR1 LGHDT and CDR2 YNNKEL (reference sequence). The CDR3 here is CASSLTITYEQYF. CDR3 coding DNA: TGTGCCAGCAGCCTGACTATAACCTACGAGCAGTACTTC.

The chain uses TRBV5-6 and TRBJ2-3; tentatively, D is TRBD1 (5 bases). Deletions cut 4 bases from V and 6 bases from J, with 18 bases between. This CDR3 has 15 amino acids. Germline CDR1 SGHDT, CDR2 YYEEEE. The CDR3: CASSLDPQARDTQYF. The CDR3 DNA sequence: TGTGCCAGCAGCCTAGATCCACAGGCCCGGGATACGCAGTATTTT.

The chain employs TRBV15 and TRBJ2-2; 10 bases align to TRBD2. Germline CDR1 and CDR2: LNHNV and YYDKDF (reference sequence). CDR3 length: 15 amino acids. Losses at the gene ends were 6 bases for V and 3 bases for J; bases not matched to a gene: 4. The CDR3 DNA is TGTGCCACCAGAGAAGGACTAGCGGACACCGGGGAGCTGTTTTTT. Translation: CATREGLADTGELFF.

Only one count was recorded for this clone. V usage is TRBV28 and J usage is TRBJ2-2, with D maybe TRBD1 (7 bases). The germline V gene encodes CDR1 MDHEN and CDR2 SYDVKM. The CDR3 sequence is 17 residues long. With 8 bases removed from V and 3 bases from J, the gap between germline ends came to 22 bases. In DNA form, the CDR3 reads TGTGCCAGCCCCCGGCGAGGAGACAGGGAGGACACCGGGGAGCTGTTTTTT. This encodes CASPRRGDREDTGELFF.

The chain is built from TRBV6-1 and TRBJ1-2, with 7 nucleotides matching TRBD1. Losses at the gene ends were 4 bases for V and 2 bases for J; bases not matched to a gene: 10. The CDR3 has 16 residues. In germline, CDR1 is MNHNS, CDR2 SASEGT. For the CDR3, the DNA is TGTGCCAGCAGTGCTTTCTCGGGACAGCCGAACTATGGCTACACCTTC. This codes for CASSAFSGQPNYGYTF.

This rearrangement joins TRBV29-1 to TRBJ1-1; 10 positions match TRBD1. In germline, CDR1 is SQVTM, CDR2 ANQGSEA. The length of the CDR3 is 13 residues. After removal of 5 bases from V and 6 bases from J, the junction contained 6 bases not matched to a gene. Here the CDR3 DNA reads TGCAGCGTTATGACAGGGGGCATCCCTGAAGCTTTCTTT. This gives the protein CSVMTGGIPEAFF. Combining the CDR3 with reference TRBV29-1 and TRBJ1-1 gives the whole variable domain SAVISQKPSRDICQRGTSLTIQCQVDSQVTMMFWYRQQPGQSLTLIATANQGSEATYESGFVIDKFPISRPNLTFSTLTVSNMSPEDSSIYLCSVMTGGIPEAFFGQGTRLTVV.

V and J are TRBV2 and TRBJ1-4; D possibly corresponds to TRBD1 (5 bases). V lost 6 bases and J 3 bases, leaving 14 bases between the germline ends. Germline V lookup: CDR1 SNHLY, CDR2 FYNNEI. This CDR3 is 15 amino acids long. Here the CDR3 DNA reads TGTGCCAGCAGACTCGGGGGAAGCTCTAATGAAAAACTGTTTTTT. Its protein is CASRLGGSSNEKLFF.

The rearrangement joins TRBV24-1 to TRBJ2-2; no definite D call. The germline V gene encodes CDR1 KGHDR and CDR2 SFDVKD. V was clipped by 2 bases and J by 6 bases, with 6 bases between them. The CDR3 sequence is 13 residues long. The CDR3 loop is CATSDSLPGELFF. As DNA, the CDR3 is TGTGCCACCAGTGATTCCCTACCCGGGGAGCTGTTTTTT.

This clone was observed a handful of times. The V and J genes are TRBV6-5 and TRBJ1-1; D is undetermined. CDR1 and CDR2 from the germline V gene are MNHEY and SVGAGI. V was shortened by 4 bases and J by 4 bases, with 10 bases between the two germline ends. The length of the CDR3 is 13 residues. The chain's CDR3 is CASSLRLATEAFF. In nucleotides, the CDR3 is TGTGCCAGCAGTTTAAGACTGGCCACTGAAGCTTTCTTT.

CDR3 region: CASSAGQGDSPLHF. CDR3 nucleotides: TGTGCCAGCAGTGCGGGACAGGGGGATTCACCCCTCCACTTT. This sequence joins TRBV25-1 and TRBJ1-6; TRBD1 matches at 11 bases. The CDR3 totals 14 residues. J lost 8 bases, V lost 4 bases, and 1 base had no gene match. The germline CDR1 and CDR2 sequences are MGHDK and SYGVNS. The whole variable domain, filled in from reference TRBV25-1 and TRBJ1-6, reads EADIYQTPRYLVIGTGKKITLECSQTMGHDKMYWYQQDPGMELHLIHYSYGVNSTEKGDLSSESTVSRIRTEHFPLTLESARPSHTSQYLCASSAGQGDSPLHFGNGTRLTVT.

The rearrangement uses TRBV3-1 (or the pseudogene TRBV3-2) and TRBJ1-1, with 7 bases fitting TRBD1. Germline V gives CDR1 LGHDT, CDR2 YNNKEL (reference sequence). This CDR3 has 17 amino acids. The J segment lost 1 base and the V segment lost 3 bases, leaving 11 bases of the junction unmatched. For the CDR3, the DNA is TGTGCCAGCAGCCATCTAACAGGGGTTTTGAAGAACACTGAAGCTTTCTTT. Amino acids: CASSHLTGVLKNTEAFF.

Remarks on this clone: Sequence at one end of the junction differs from germline and may be a read error. The chain links TRBV10-3 to TRBJ1-6, with D possibly matching TRBD1 (6 bases). From germline, CDR1 is ENHRY and CDR2 SYGVKD. The CDR3 loop spans 14 amino acids. The DNA for the CDR3 is TGTGCCAATCGGGGGGCCTCCGATAATTCACCCCTCCACTTT. Translated: CANRGASDNSPLHF.

The chain employs TRBV20-1 and TRBJ2-1, with D perhaps matching TRBD2 (5 bases). CDR3 length: 11 residues. Trimming pared 3 bases from V and 9 bases from J, leaving 9 bases between. Germline CDR1 reads DFQATT; CDR2 reads SNEGSKA (reference sequence). The CDR3 is CSARRAREQFF. The CDR3 DNA reads as TGCAGTGCTAGGAGGGCCCGTGAGCAGTTCTTC.